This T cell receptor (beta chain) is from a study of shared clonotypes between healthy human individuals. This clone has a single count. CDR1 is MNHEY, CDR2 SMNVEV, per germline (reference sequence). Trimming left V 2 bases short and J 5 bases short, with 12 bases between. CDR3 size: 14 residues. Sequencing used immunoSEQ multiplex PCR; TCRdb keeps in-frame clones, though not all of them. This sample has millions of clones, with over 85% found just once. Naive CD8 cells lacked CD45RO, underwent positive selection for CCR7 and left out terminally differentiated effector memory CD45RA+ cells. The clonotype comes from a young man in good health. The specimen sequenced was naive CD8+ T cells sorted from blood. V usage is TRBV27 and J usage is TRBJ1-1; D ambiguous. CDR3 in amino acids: CASSLALASTEAFF. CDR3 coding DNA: TGTGCCAGCAGTTTAGCCCTGGCAAGTACTGAAGCTTTCTTT.